Reported below is one T cell receptor (beta chain). From RNA transcripts, TCR beta CDR3 regions were amplified. A first-round RT-PCR of the TCR CDR3 used the HTBI primer set. TCRdb analysed the multiplex PCR reads with MiXCR anew, one entry per CDR3 protein. The profile shows approximately 590,000 distinct CDR3 sequences, less than 20% of them singletons. The entry originates in a study of T cells in Graves' hyperthyroidism and ophthalmopathy. Uncontrolled infection, other autoimmune disease, pregnancy or lactation led to exclusion. V was clipped by 5 bases and J by 0 bases, with 5 bases between them. The CDR3 contains 13 residues. CDR1 GTSNPN and CDR2 SVGIG come from the germline V gene (reference sequence).

This clonotype was sampled from a woman aged 30 to 39 with Graves' hyperthyroidism. The V call is TRBV30, the J call TRBJ1-6; D is unresolved. The specimen sequenced was blood. The CDR3: CAWASSYNSPLHF. CDR3 DNA: TGTGCCTGGGCTAGCTCCTATAATTCACCCCTCCACTTT.